This entry features one T cell receptor beta chain sequence. Its specificity is not known. The sample is drawn from a study of breast tumors, draining lymph nodes, adjacent tissues. General study findings and limits: Tumor and nontumor repertoires were significantly more similar in luminal-like than in basal-like breast cancer. Data fit most tumor T cells coming from lymph node, expanding in tumor. That most tumor T cells come from lymph nodes remained unproven. Tumor TCR diversity was below lymph nodes but above nontumor tissue.

TCRdb re-derived calls from the multiplex PCR reads in MiXCR, one entry per CDR3 protein. Of about 89,000 distinct CDR3 sequences in the sample, approximately 29% were seen once. The lymph nodes were axillary draining lymph nodes from breast cancer patients. This CDR3 is 15 amino acids long. The germline V gene encodes CDR1 DFQATT and CDR2 SNEGSKA (reference sequence). Trimming took off 5 bases at V and 5 bases at J, with 20 bases between the two ends. The clonotype was recovered from a female donor with breast cancer. Some clones in this sample may be carry-over from other donors' samples. Material for sequencing was axillary lymph node tissue. This chain joins TRBV20-1 and TRBJ2-3; D might be TRBD2 (6 bases). CDR3 coding DNA: TGCAGTGCTGGAGCAGGAGGGCCATTGAGAGATACGCAGTATTTT. Translated: CSAGAGGPLRDTQYF.